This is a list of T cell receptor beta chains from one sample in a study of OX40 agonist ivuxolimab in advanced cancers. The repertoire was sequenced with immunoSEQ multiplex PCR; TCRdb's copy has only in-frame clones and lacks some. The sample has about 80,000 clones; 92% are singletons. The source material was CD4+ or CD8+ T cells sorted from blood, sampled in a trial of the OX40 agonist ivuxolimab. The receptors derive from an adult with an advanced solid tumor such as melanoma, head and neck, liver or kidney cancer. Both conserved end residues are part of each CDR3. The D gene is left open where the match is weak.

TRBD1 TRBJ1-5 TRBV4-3 CASSQDWGPGQGYQPQHF TGCGCCAGCAGCCAAGATTGGGGACCGGGACAGGGGTATCAGCCCCAGCATTTT
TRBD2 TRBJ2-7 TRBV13 CASSARLAGFYEQYF TGTGCCAGCAGCGCGCGACTAGCGGGGTTCTACGAGCAGTACTTC
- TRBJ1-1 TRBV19 CASSITVNTEAFF TGTGCCAGTAGTATAACCGTGAACACTGAAGCTTTCTTT
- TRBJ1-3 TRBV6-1 CASSEPSSNLGNTIYF TGTGCCAGCAGTGAACCTTCTAGCAACCTTGGAAACACCATATATTTT
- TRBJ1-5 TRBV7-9 CASSLGVGNQPQHF TGTGCCAGCAGCTTAGGGGTGGGGAACCAGCCCCAGCATTTT
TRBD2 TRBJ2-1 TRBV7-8 CASSFLAGALNEQFF TGTGCCAGCAGCTTTTTAGCGGGGGCCTTAAATGAGCAGTTCTTC
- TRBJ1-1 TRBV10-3 CAISESGGIEAFF TGTGCCATCAGTGAGTCGGGGGGGATAGAAGCTTTCTTT
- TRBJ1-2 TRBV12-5 CASGQLAGSGYGYTF TGTGCTAGTGGTCAACTGGCAGGGAGCGGCTATGGCTACACCTTC
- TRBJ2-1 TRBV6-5 CASSYGWVAYNEQFF TGTGCCAGCAGTTACGGCTGGGTTGCCTACAATGAGCAGTTCTTC
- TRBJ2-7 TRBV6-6 CASSPTGYEQYF TGTGCCAGCAGTCCGACTGGATACGAGCAGTACTTC
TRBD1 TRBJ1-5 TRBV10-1 CASSEGTGNQPQHF TGCGCCAGCAGTGAGGGGACAGGGAATCAGCCCCAGCATTTT
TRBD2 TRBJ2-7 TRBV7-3 CASSPGLGDEQYF TGTGCCAGCAGCCCGGGACTAGGAGACGAGCAGTACTTC
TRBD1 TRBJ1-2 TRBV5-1 CASSFHDREMDYGYTF TGCGCCAGCAGCTTTCACGACAGGGAGATGGACTATGGCTACACCTTC
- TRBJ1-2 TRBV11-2 CASSNSIAGGYTF TGTGCCAGCAGCAACTCCATAGCGGGCGGCTACACCTTC
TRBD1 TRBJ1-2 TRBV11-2 CASRSTGGNYGYTF TGTGCCAGCAGGTCAACAGGGGGGAACTATGGCTACACCTTC
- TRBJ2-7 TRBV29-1 CSVLGLEGLADEQYF TGCAGCGTCCTTGGGCTGGAGGGGCTAGCAGACGAGCAGTACTTC
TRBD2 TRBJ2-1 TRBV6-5 CASRITSGRYNEQFF TGTGCCAGCAGAATAACTAGCGGGAGATACAATGAGCAGTTCTTC